In this sample, the clone carrying this TCR beta chain turned up a few times. TCRdb recomputed calls from the RT-PCR reads with MiXCR, one row per CDR3 protein. In the table there are about 480,000 distinct CDR3 sequences, about 25% of which are singletons. This entry belongs to a study of response to subunit inactivated influenza vaccine. This CDR3 spans 17 amino acids. Germline CDR1 reads SGHTA; CDR2 reads FQGNSA. Deletions cut 5 bases from V and 1 base from J, with 20 bases between. Sample: CD4+ T cells sorted from PBMCs, taken roughly 5 days after vaccination. The clonotype originates from a man between 50 and 59 years old who received an inactivated influenza vaccine. This sequence joins TRBV7-2 and TRBJ2-5; TRBD1 or TRBD2 may be the D gene (5 bases each). The CDR3 sequence: CASSPRGETYFQETQYF. In nucleotides, the CDR3 is TGTGCCAGCAGCCCTAGAGGGGAGACATATTTCCAAGAGACCCAGTACTTC. The whole variable domain, remainder taken from reference TRBV7-2 and TRBJ2-5, is GAGVSQSPSNKVTEKGKDVELRCDPISGHTALYWYRQSLGQGLEFLIYFQGNSAPDKSGLPSDRFSAERTGGSVSTLTIQRTQQEDSAVYLCASSPRGETYFQETQYFGPGTRLLVL.